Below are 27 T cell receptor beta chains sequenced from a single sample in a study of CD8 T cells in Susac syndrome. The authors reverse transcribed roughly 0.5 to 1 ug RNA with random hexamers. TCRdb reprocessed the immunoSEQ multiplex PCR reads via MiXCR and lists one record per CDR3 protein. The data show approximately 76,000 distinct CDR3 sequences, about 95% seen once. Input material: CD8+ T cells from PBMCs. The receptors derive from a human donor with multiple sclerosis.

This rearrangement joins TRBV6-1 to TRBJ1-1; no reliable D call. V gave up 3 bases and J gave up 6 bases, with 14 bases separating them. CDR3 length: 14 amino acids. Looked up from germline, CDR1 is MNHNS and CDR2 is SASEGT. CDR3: CASSDLGQSSEAFF. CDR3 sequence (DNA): TGTGCCAGCAGTGATTTGGGTCAAAGCTCTGAAGCTTTCTTT.

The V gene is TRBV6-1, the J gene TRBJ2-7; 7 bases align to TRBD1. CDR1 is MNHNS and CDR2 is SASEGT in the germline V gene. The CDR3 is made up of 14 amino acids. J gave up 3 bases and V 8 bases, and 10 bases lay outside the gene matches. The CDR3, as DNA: TGTGCCAGCTCGGCCGGGACAGCACTCTACGAGCAGTACTTC. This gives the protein CASSAGTALYEQYF.

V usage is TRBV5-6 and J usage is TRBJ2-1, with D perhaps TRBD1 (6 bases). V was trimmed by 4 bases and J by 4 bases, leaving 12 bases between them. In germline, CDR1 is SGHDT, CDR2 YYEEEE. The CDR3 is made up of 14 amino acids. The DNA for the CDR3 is TGTGCCAGCAGCCGACAAACAGGGTACAATGAGCAGTTCTTC. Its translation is CASSRQTGYNEQFF.

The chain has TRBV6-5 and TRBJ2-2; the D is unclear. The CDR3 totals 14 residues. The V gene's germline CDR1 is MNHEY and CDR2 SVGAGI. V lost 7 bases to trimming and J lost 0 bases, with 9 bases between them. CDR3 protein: CASMKGTNTGELFF. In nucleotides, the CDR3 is TGTGCCAGCATGAAGGGAACGAACACCGGGGAGCTGTTTTTT.

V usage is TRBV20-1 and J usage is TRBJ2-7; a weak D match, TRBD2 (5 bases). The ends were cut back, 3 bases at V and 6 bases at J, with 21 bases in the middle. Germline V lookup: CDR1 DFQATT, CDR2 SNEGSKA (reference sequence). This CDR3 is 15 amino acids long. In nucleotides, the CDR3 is TGCAGTGCTAGGCTTTCAGAGGGAACTGGGAGCGAGCAGTACTTC. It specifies CSARLSEGTGSEQYF.

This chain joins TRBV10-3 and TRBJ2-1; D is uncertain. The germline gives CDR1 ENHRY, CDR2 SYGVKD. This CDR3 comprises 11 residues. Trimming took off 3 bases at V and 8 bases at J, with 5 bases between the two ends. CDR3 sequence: CAISDADEQFF. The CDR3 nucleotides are TGTGCCATCAGTGATGCGGATGAGCAGTTCTTC.

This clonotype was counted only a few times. CDR3 protein: CASRASGSYEQYF. The CDR3 DNA follows: TGTGCCAGCAGGGCTAGCGGGTCCTACGAGCAGTACTTC. This sequence joins TRBV12-3 or TRBV12-4 and TRBJ2-7, with 8 positions matching TRBD2. V trimming: 6 bases; J trimming: 1 base; junction bases outside the gene matches: 2. This CDR3 region has 13 residues.

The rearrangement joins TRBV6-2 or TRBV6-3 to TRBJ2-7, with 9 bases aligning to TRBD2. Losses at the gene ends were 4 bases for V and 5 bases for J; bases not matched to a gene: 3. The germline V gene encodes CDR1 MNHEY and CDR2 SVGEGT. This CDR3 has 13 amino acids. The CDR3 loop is CASSFLAGDEQYF. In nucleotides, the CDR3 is TGTGCCAGCAGTTTCTTAGCGGGAGACGAGCAGTACTTC.

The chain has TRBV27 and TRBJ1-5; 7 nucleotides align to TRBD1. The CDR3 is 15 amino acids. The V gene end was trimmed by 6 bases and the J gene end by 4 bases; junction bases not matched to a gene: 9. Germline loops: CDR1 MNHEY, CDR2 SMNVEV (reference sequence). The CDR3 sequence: CASRSTGPGNQPQHF. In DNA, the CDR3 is TGTGCCAGCAGATCGACAGGGCCCGGTAATCAGCCCCAGCATTTT.

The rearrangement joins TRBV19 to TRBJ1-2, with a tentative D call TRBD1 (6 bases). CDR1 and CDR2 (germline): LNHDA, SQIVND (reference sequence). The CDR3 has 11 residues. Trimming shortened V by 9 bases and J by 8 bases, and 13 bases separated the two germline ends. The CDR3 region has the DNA TGTGCCAGCACAGGGCTGGGCGGCTACACCTTC. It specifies CASTGLGGYTF.

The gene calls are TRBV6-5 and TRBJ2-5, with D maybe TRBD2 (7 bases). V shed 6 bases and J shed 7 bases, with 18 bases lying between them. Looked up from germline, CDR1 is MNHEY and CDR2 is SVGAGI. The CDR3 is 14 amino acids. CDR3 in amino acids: CASSAGQRGGTQYF. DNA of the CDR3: TGTGCCAGCAGCGCTGGACAGCGGGGCGGGACCCAGTACTTC.

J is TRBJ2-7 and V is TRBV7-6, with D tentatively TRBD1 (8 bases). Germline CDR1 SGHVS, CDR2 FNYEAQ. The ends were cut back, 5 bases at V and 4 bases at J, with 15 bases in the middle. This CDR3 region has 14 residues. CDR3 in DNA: TGTGCCAGCAGCCGGACAGGGAGGGATTACGAGCAGTACTTC. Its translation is CASSRTGRDYEQYF.

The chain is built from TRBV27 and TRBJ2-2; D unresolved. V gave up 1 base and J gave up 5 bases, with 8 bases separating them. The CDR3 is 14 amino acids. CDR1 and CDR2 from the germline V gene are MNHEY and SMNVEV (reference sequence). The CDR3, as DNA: TGTGCCAGCAGTTTATTAGTAGGGACCGGGGAGCTGTTTTTT. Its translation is CASSLLVGTGELFF.

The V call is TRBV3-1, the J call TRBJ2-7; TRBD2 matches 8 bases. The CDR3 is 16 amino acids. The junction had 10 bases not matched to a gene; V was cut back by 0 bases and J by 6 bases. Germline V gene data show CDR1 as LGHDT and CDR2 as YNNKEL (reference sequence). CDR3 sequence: CASSQDKGGRLVEQYF. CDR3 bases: TGTGCCAGCAGCCAAGATAAAGGCGGGAGGCTGGTCGAGCAGTACTTC.

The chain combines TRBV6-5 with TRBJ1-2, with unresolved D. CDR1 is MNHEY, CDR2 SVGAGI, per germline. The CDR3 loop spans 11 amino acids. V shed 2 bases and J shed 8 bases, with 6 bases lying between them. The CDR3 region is CASSYGLGYTF. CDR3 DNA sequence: TGTGCCAGCAGTTACGGTTTGGGCTACACCTTC.

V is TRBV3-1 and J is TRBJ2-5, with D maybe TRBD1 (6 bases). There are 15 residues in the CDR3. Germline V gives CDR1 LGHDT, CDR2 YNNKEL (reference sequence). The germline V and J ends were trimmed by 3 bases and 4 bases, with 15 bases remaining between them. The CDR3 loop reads CASSHLDRSRETQYF. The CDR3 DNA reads TGTGCCAGCAGCCACCTCGACAGGTCAAGAGAGACCCAGTACTTC.

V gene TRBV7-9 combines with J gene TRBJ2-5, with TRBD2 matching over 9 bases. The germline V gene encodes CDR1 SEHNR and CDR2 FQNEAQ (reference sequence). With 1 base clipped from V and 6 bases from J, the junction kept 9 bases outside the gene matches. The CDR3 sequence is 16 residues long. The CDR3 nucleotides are TGTGCCAGCAGCTTAGTAGGTAGCGGGAGAATGAAGACCCAGTACTTC. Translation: CASSLVGSGRMKTQYF.

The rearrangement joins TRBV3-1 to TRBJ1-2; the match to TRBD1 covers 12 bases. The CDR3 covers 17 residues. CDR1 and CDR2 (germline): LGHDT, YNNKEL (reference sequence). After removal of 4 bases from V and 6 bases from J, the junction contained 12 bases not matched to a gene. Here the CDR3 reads CASSRAGTGGSRHGYTF. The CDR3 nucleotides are TGTGCCAGCAGCCGTGCCGGGACAGGGGGCAGTAGGCATGGCTACACCTTC. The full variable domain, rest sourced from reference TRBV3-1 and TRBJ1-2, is DTAVSQTPKYLVTQMGNDKSIKCEQNLGHDTMYWYKQDSKKFLKIMFSYNNKELIINETVPNRFSPKSPDKAHLNLHINSLELGDSAVYFCASSRAGTGGSRHGYTFGSGTRLTVV.

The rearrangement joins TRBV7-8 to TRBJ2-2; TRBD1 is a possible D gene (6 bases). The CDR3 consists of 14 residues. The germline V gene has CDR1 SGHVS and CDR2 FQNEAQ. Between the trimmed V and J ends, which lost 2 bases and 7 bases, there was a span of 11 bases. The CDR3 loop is CASSLSHRDGELFF. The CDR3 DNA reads TGTGCCAGCAGCTTAAGCCACAGGGACGGGGAGCTGTTTTTT.

CDR3 region: CSASKPSGNTIYF. The CDR3 bases are TGCAGTGCTAGCAAACCCTCTGGAAACACCATATATTTT. The V gene is TRBV20-1, the J gene TRBJ1-3; D uncertain. The CDR3 totals 13 residues. The germline CDR1 and CDR2 sequences are DFQATT and SNEGSKA (reference sequence). Trimming removed 3 bases at V and 0 bases at J, with 6 bases between.

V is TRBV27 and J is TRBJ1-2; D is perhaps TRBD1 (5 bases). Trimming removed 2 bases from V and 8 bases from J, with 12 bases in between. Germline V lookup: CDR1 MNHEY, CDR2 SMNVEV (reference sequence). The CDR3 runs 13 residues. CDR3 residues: CASSLRGNVGYTF. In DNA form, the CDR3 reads TGTGCCAGCAGTTTACGGGGGAATGTAGGCTACACCTTC.

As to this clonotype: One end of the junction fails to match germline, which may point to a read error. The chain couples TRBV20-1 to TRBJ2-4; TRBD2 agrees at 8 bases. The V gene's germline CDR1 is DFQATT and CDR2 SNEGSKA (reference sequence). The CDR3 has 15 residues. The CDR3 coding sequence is TGCAGTGCCCCGACTAGCGTTGAGGCCAGAAACATTCAGTACTTC. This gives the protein CSAPTSVEARNIQYF.

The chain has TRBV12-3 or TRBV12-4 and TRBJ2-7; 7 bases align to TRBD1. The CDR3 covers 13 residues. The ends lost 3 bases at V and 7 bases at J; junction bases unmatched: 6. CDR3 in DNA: TGTGCCAGCAGTTTTGGGGACAGAGGGGAGCAGTACTTC. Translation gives CASSFGDRGEQYF.

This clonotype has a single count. CDR3 bases: TGTGCCAGTCGTCCCTCGCTTCTCCCCCACGAGCAGTACTTC. Translated, it gives CASRPSLLPHEQYF. The V gene is TRBV19, the J gene TRBJ2-7, with D unclear. The CDR3 contains 14 residues. Germline V gives CDR1 LNHDA, CDR2 SQIVND (reference sequence). Deletions cut 8 bases from V and 5 bases from J, with 19 bases between.

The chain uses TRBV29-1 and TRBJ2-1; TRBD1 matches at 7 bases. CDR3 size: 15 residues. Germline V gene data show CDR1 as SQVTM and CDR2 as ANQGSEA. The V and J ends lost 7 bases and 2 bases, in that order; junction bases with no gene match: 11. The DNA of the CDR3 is TGCAGCGCCTCCCTACAGGGGTCCGCCTACAATGAGCAGTTCTTC. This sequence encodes CSASLQGSAYNEQFF.

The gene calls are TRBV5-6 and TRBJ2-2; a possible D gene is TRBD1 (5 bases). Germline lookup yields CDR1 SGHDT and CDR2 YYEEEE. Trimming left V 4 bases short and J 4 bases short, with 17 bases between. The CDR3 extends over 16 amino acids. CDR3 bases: TGTGCCAGCAGCCCCTCGGACACCATATTCACCGGGGAGCTGTTTTTT. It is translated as CASSPSDTIFTGELFF.

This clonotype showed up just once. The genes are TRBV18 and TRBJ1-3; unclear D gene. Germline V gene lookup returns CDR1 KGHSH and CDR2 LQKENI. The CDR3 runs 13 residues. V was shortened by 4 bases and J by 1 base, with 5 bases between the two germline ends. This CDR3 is CASSRPSGNTIYF. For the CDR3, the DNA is TGTGCCAGCTCACGTCCGTCTGGAAACACCATATATTTT.